Listed below are T cell receptor beta chains from one sample, sequenced in a study of CD8 T cells in Susac syndrome. TCRdb ran MiXCR on the immunoSEQ multiplex PCR reads and lists one entry per CDR3 protein. The data contain some 300,000 distinct CDR3 sequences, over 75% of them seen just once; the ten biggest clones take up 0.18%. The sequencing input was CD8+ T cells from PBMCs. The receptors were gathered from a human donor with multiple sclerosis. The conserved cysteine and the conserved F or W are not part of the CDR3 here.

j_call v_call cdr3_aa
TRBJ2-2 TRBV20-1 SARDRHRPYTGELF
TRBJ2-1 TRBV7-3 ASSFSGQLAGGLDNEQF
TRBJ1-2 TRBV7-2 ASSLNSAFGYT
TRBJ2-5 TRBV7-9 ASSPPDQGRETQY
TRBJ2-5 TRBV20-1 SARGQSPAETQY
TRBJ1-2 TRBV28 ASSLVGGRFYGYT
TRBJ2-3 TRBV10-3 AIDPGTPLGSTDTQY
TRBJ2-2 TRBV7-9 ASSLPSGGHNTGELF
TRBJ2-5 TRBV27 ASSSYAGLQETQY
TRBJ2-1 TRBV4-2 ASSQEDREFGYNEQF
TRBJ2-7 TRBV4-3 ASSQGPGQGDEQY